These 4 T cell receptor beta chains were sequenced from one sample in a study of response to subunit inactivated influenza vaccine. MiXCR, run by TCRdb on the RT-PCR reads, gives a single entry per CDR3 protein. This table has over 150,000 distinct CDR3 sequences, about an eighth appearing once. The material was CD8+ T cells sorted from PBMCs, obtained less than 6 days after vaccination. The receptors shown here come from a man aged 45-65 years who received an inactivated influenza vaccine.

The chain has TRBV20-1 and TRBJ2-5; 9 nucleotides match TRBD2. The V and J ends lost 6 bases and 5 bases, in that order; junction bases with no gene match: 7. From germline, CDR1 is DFQATT and CDR2 SNEGSKA (reference sequence). The CDR3 loop spans 13 amino acids. The CDR3 DNA is TGCAGTGCGAAGACTAGCGGCGAGGAGACCCAGTACTTC. Translating it yields CSAKTSGEETQYF.

J is TRBJ1-2 and V is TRBV7-8, with TRBD1 matching over 7 bases. Germline CDR1 is SGHVS and CDR2 is FQNEAQ. V dropped 0 bases and J dropped 2; count of bases not matched to a gene: 6. The CDR3 runs 16 residues. The DNA of the CDR3 is TGTGCCAGCAGCTTAGCTCACAGGGGAACCAACTATGGCTACACCTTC. This gives the protein CASSLAHRGTNYGYTF.

The chain is built from TRBV2 and TRBJ2-7; 8 bases align to TRBD2. J gave up 3 bases and V 4 bases, and 5 bases lay outside the gene matches. This CDR3 comprises 14 residues. From germline, CDR1 is SNHLY and CDR2 FYNNEI. As DNA, the CDR3 is TGTGCCAGCAGTGGTATTAGCGGGGACTACGAGCAGTACTTC. It translates to CASSGISGDYEQYF. Complete variable domain (other parts from reference TRBV2 and TRBJ2-7): EPEVTQTPSHQVTQMGQEVILRCVPISNHLYFYWYRQILGQKVEFLVSFYNNEISEKSEIFDDQFSVERPDGSNFTLKIRSTKLEDSAMYFCASSGISGDYEQYFGPGTRLTVT.

This clonotype was recorded at least ten times. This chain connects TRBV4-3 to TRBJ2-3, with 9 bases aligning to TRBD2. Trimming at V came to 2 bases and at J to 7 bases, leaving 10 bases not matched to a gene. Germline V gene data show CDR1 as LGHNA and CDR2 as YSLEER. The CDR3 has 16 amino acids. CDR3 nucleotides: TGCGCCAGCAGCCAATCTCTAGCGGGGACTGGAAATACGCAGTATTTT. Translating it yields CASSQSLAGTGNTQYF.